This TCR beta chain was recovered during a study of lymphopenia after photon versus proton radiotherapy. Assay used: immunoSEQ multiplex PCR; TCRdb lists only in-frame clones, some missing. The sample includes some 41,000 clones, around 84% of them seen just once. J gave up 5 bases and V 6 bases, and 12 bases lay outside the gene matches. Germline assignment: CDR1 SNHLY and CDR2 FYNNEI. The CDR3 is made up of 15 amino acids. The sequence was obtained from a woman in her seventies with pancreatic cancer. Some clones in this sample may be carry-over from other donors' samples. The material was peripheral blood, obtained from a patient treated with proton-based radiotherapy. This sequence joins TRBV2 and TRBJ1-2; TRBD1 matches at 7 bases. The CDR3 loop reads CASSPDRERGYGYTF. The CDR3 DNA reads TGTGCCAGCAGCCCCGACAGGGAAAGGGGTTATGGCTACACCTTC.